These 5 T cell receptor beta chains were all obtained from the same sample, sequenced in a study of persistence of HIV-infected CD4 T cells. The stimulus was an HIV-1 Gag 15-mer peptide pool, 0.8 to 1 ug/peptide/mL. Sorted nonresponding memory CD4+ T cells were CD40L-negative, CD69-negative, CD45RO-high. The immunoSEQ assay was version 4, run in survey mode. This table comes from immunoSEQ multiplex PCR, and its TCRdb copy is limited to in-frame clones, with some not included. The sample has around 35,000 clones, 82% seen once; the top ten hold 0.97%. Antigens of these TCRs are unknown. Sample: cultured CD4+ T cells from PBMCs, taken from a patient who received antiretroviral therapy. Receptors were obtained from an adult with HIV. The donor label of this sample is uncertain.

V gene TRBV6-5 combines with J gene TRBJ1-2; D may be TRBD1 (6 bases). V lost 6 bases and J 14 bases, leaving 16 bases between the germline ends. CDR3 length: 11 residues. CDR1 MNHEY and CDR2 SVGAGI come from the germline V gene. The CDR3 DNA reads as TGTGCCAGCAGGCAAACAGGGATTTCTACCTTC. This gives the protein CASRQTGISTF.

The J gene is TRBJ1-1, the V gene TRBV9; tentatively, D is TRBD1 (5 bases). Trimming took off 0 bases at V and 0 bases at J, with 9 bases between the two ends. This CDR3 is built from 15 residues. CDR1 and CDR2 (germline): SGDLS, YYNGEE. DNA of the CDR3: TGTGCCAGCAGCGTAGGACAGTCCCTGAACACTGAAGCTTTCTTT. It encodes CASSVGQSLNTEAFF.

Only a few counts were recorded for this clone. This chain links TRBV3-1 (or the pseudogene TRBV3-2) with TRBJ2-7; 7 bases fit TRBD1. With 4 bases clipped from V and 1 base from J, the junction kept 7 bases outside the gene matches. Germline lookup yields CDR1 LGHDT and CDR2 YNNKEL (reference sequence). This CDR3 comprises 15 residues. CDR3 amino acids: CASSPLGQISYEQYF. For the CDR3, the DNA is TGTGCCAGCAGCCCCTTGGGACAGATATCCTACGAGCAGTACTTC.

This CDR3 is CASSLDGSGLNTEAFF. The CDR3 bases are TGCGCCAGCAGCTTGGACGGGTCCGGCCTGAACACTGAAGCTTTCTTT. V gene TRBV5-1 combines with J gene TRBJ1-1; D unclear. The CDR3 length is 16 residues. V was trimmed by 0 bases and J by 0 bases, leaving 12 bases between them. Germline CDR1 SGHRS, CDR2 YFSETQ.

This clone was picked up a small number of times. The rearrangement links TRBV7-8 to TRBJ1-3; perhaps TRBD1 as D (5 bases). In germline, CDR1 is SGHVS, CDR2 FQNEAQ. Trimming took off 1 base at V and 4 bases at J, with 11 bases between the two ends. The CDR3 is 15 amino acids. The CDR3, as DNA: TGTGCCAGCAGCTTAGTGAGGGGAGGAGGAAACACCATATATTTT. This gives the protein CASSLVRGGGNTIYF.